The clone carrying this T cell receptor (beta chain) was counted between two and nine times. The ends lost 2 bases at V and 0 bases at J; junction bases unmatched: 7. CDR3 length: 16 amino acids. Per germline, CDR1 MGHRA and CDR2 YSYEKL. This sample is part of a study of T cells in Graves' hyperthyroidism and ophthalmopathy. TCR beta CDR3 sequences were amplified from RNA transcripts. Using the HTBI primer set, a first-round RT-PCR was run on the TCR CDR3. MiXCR, applied by TCRdb to the multiplex PCR reads, yields one record per CDR3 protein. The sample yields a few hundred thousand distinct CDR3 sequences, around a fifth seen once.

J is TRBJ2-7 and V is TRBV4-1; TRBD1 aligns across 7 bases. The sequenced material came from blood. The TCR originated in a woman between 45 and 60 years old with Graves' hyperthyroidism. The DNA of the CDR3 is TGCGCCAGCAGCCAATCCCCCGGGACAGCCTCCTACGAGCAGTACTTC. Translated: CASSQSPGTASYEQYF.